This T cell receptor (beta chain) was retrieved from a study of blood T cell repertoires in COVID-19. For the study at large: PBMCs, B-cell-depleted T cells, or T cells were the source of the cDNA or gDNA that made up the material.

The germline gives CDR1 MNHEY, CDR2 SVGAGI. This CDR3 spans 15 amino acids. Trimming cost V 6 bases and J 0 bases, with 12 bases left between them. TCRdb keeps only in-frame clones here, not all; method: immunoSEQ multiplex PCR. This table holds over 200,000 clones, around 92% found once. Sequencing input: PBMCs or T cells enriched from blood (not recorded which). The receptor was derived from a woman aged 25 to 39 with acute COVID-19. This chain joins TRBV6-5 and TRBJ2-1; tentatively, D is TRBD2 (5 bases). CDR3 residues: CASSLLVSSYNEQFF. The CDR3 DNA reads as TGTGCCAGCAGCCTACTAGTCAGCTCCTACAATGAGCAGTTCTTC.